Shown below are 23 T cell receptor beta chains from a single sample sequenced in a study of cytomegalovirus exposure and HLA in healthy donors. Use of 60 Vbeta and 13 Jbeta primers characterized the PCR. TCRdb's copy holds only in-frame clones and misses some; the assay was immunoSEQ multiplex PCR. The repertoire holds more than 85,000 clones, with just under 70% as singletons. The sample comprised PBMCs. The receptor source for this set is a woman in her 70s in good health and CMV-seropositive.

The J gene is TRBJ2-7, the V gene TRBV19, with no clear D. This CDR3 contains 15 residues. Trimming removed 4 bases at V and 6 bases at J, with 19 bases between. Looked up from germline, CDR1 is LNHDA and CDR2 is SQIVND (reference sequence). CDR3 nucleotide sequence: TGTGCCAGTAGTACCCTCCTCGGCCGCGAGGCCGAGCAGTACTTC. This codes for CASSTLLGREAEQYF.

This clone was counted a few times. The V and J genes are TRBV11-2 and TRBJ1-6; D remains ambiguous. The V and J ends lost 7 bases and 7 bases respectively, with 14 bases between them. This CDR3 spans 14 amino acids. The germline CDR1 and CDR2 sequences are SGHAT and FQNNGV. CDR3: CASTTPHRNSPLHF. The CDR3 DNA sequence: TGTGCCAGCACAACTCCCCACAGAAATTCACCCCTCCACTTT.

The table lists this clone with a few counts. This sequence joins TRBV13 and TRBJ2-7; weak D call: TRBD2 (7 bases). The germline V gene has CDR1 PRHDT and CDR2 FYEKMQ (reference sequence). Deletions cut 5 bases from V and 3 bases from J, with 20 bases between. CDR3 length: 16 residues. The CDR3 region is CASSKGGGMGLYEQYF. The CDR3 region has the DNA TGTGCCAGCAGCAAGGGAGGGGGAATGGGCCTCTACGAGCAGTACTTC. The entire variable domain, with the rest obtained from reference TRBV13 and TRBJ2-7, is as follows: AAGVIQSPRHLIKEKRETATLKCYPIPRHDTVYWYQQGPGQDPQFLISFYEKMQSDKGSIPDRFSAQQFSDYHSELNMSSLELGDSALYFCASSKGGGMGLYEQYFGPGTRLTVT.

The chain couples TRBV5-1 to TRBJ2-5; tentative D call: TRBD2 (7 bases). CDR3 length: 12 amino acids. Germline assignment: CDR1 SGHRS and CDR2 YFSETQ. With 7 bases removed from V and 5 bases from J, the gap between germline ends came to 12 bases. The CDR3 nucleotides read TGCGCCAGCTCAGAGGGGGGGGAGACCCAGTACTTC. Its protein is CASSEGGETQYF.

The chain recombines TRBV13 with TRBJ2-1; the D gene is possibly TRBD1 (5 bases). This CDR3 is 14 amino acids long. The ends were cut back, 8 bases at V and 9 bases at J, with 20 bases in the middle. The germline V gene has CDR1 PRHDT and CDR2 FYEKMQ (reference sequence). CDR3 nucleotides: TGTGCCAGCTCAGGGCAGGGCTTCTCCGGTGAGCAGTTCTTC. Translated: CASSGQGFSGEQFF.

The J gene is TRBJ2-3, the V gene TRBV4-3, with TRBD2 matching 8 bases. Germline CDR1 is LGHNA and CDR2 is YSLEER. The CDR3 contains 15 residues. The V and J ends lost 1 base and 6 bases, in that order; junction bases with no gene match: 6. The DNA for the CDR3 is TGCGCCAGCAGCCAAGGAGGAGGCGGGGGGGATACGCAGTATTTT. Residues: CASSQGGGGGDTQYF.

V usage is TRBV19 and J usage is TRBJ2-3, with D uncertain. CDR3 length: 13 amino acids. The germline V gene encodes CDR1 LNHDA and CDR2 SQIVND (reference sequence). The V gene lost 6 bases and the J gene lost 2 bases, with 9 bases spanning the gap. The CDR3 nucleotides are TGTGCCAGTAGCACTATTTACACAGATACGCAGTATTTT. Its protein product is CASSTIYTDTQYF.

The chain joins TRBV10-3 to TRBJ2-5; 7 bases map to TRBD1. The CDR3 runs 16 residues. Germline assignment: CDR1 ENHRY and CDR2 SYGVKD. V shed 2 bases, J shed 2 bases, and the junction held 8 bases outside the gene matches. The CDR3 nucleotides read TGTGCCATCAGTGAGGCAATGGGACAGACACAAGAGACCCAGTACTTC. Its translation is CAISEAMGQTQETQYF.

The chain links TRBV7-6 to TRBJ2-7; unclear D gene. CDR3 length: 15 amino acids. Trimming took off 5 bases at V and 4 bases at J, with 18 bases between the two ends. Germline CDR1 and CDR2: SGHVS and FNYEAQ. The CDR3 DNA is TGTGCCAGCAGCCCACAGCCCGCTGGGTCGTACGAGCAGTACTTC. Amino acid sequence: CASSPQPAGSYEQYF.

The chain employs TRBV5-6 and TRBJ1-1; 9 bases agree with TRBD1. The CDR3 has 17 residues. CDR1 and CDR2 (germline): SGHDT, YYEEEE. V was pared by 4 bases and J by 1 base, with 11 bases of the junction left unmatched. The CDR3 is CASSPILSDRGNTEAFF. Here the CDR3 DNA reads TGTGCCAGCAGCCCCATACTATCGGACAGGGGGAACACTGAAGCTTTCTTT. The entire variable domain, with the rest obtained from reference TRBV5-6 and TRBJ1-1, is as follows: DAGVTQSPTHLIKTRGQQVTLRCSPKSGHDTVSWYQQALGQGPQFIFQYYEEEERQRGNFPDRFSGHQFPNYSSELNVNALLLGDSALYLCASSPILSDRGNTEAFFGQGTRLTVV.

The chain recombines TRBV6-5 with TRBJ1-2, with a tentative D call TRBD1 (6 bases). The germline V gene encodes CDR1 MNHEY and CDR2 SVGAGI. V lost 0 bases to trimming and J lost 5 bases, with 13 bases between them. This CDR3 is built from 15 residues. The CDR3 reads CASSYSGGPSYGYTF. The CDR3 DNA follows: TGTGCCAGCAGTTACTCAGGGGGACCCTCTTATGGCTACACCTTC.

This rearrangement joins TRBV4-1 to TRBJ2-1; 7 bases match TRBD1. This CDR3 has 17 amino acids. Germline V gene lookup returns CDR1 MGHRA and CDR2 YSYEKL. V lost 0 bases to trimming and J lost 5 bases; unmatched junction nucleotides: 10. The CDR3 spells CASSQDPTGDLHNEQFF. The CDR3 DNA reads as TGCGCCAGCAGCCAAGACCCTACAGGGGACCTACACAATGAGCAGTTCTTC.

The chain carries TRBV7-9 and TRBJ1-5, with D possibly TRBD1 on 5 matching bases. There are 14 residues in the CDR3. V was pared by 5 bases and J by 7 bases, with 15 bases between. Germline CDR1 SEHNR, CDR2 FQNEAQ (reference sequence). The CDR3 region is CASSQGAQGQPQHF. The CDR3 DNA is TGTGCCAGCAGCCAGGGCGCGCAAGGGCAGCCCCAGCATTTT.

This chain links TRBV6-5 with TRBJ2-5, with 11 bases that match TRBD2. J was trimmed by 4 bases and V by 4 bases; bases with no gene match: 5. The CDR3 runs to 15 residues. The germline gives CDR1 MNHEY, CDR2 SVGAGI. CDR3: CASSSSGGPPETQYF. The CDR3 DNA sequence: TGTGCCAGCAGTTCTAGCGGGGGGCCACCAGAGACCCAGTACTTC.

The chain recombines TRBV5-1 with TRBJ2-5; TRBD2 is a possible D gene (7 bases). The length of the CDR3 is 14 residues. V lost 2 bases, J lost 5 bases, and 13 bases lay in between. Germline V gene data show CDR1 as SGHRS and CDR2 as YFSETQ. The CDR3 DNA reads as TGCGCCAGCAGCTTAGGGGGGGCCTTGGAGACCCAGTACTTC. Protein: CASSLGGALETQYF. Looking up the rest from reference TRBV5-1 and TRBJ2-5 gives the full variable domain: KAGVTQTPRYLIKTRGQQVTLSCSPISGHRSVSWYQQTPGQGLQFLFEYFSETQRNKGNFPGRFSGRQFSNSRSEMNVSTLELGDSALYLCASSLGGALETQYFGPGTRLLVL.

This clone was seen only a few times. J is TRBJ1-1 and V is TRBV2; D is undetermined. V lost 10 bases and J lost 7, with 10 bases in between. Germline-derived CDR1 and CDR2 are SNHLY and FYNNEI. This CDR3 is built from 10 residues. CDR3 sequence (DNA): TGTGCCACCTTAGTTCTTGAAGCTTTCTTT. Translating it yields CATLVLEAFF.

This rearrangement joins TRBV6-5 to TRBJ1-1; a weak D match, TRBD1 (6 bases). The CDR3 has 13 residues. CDR1 and CDR2 (germline): MNHEY, SVGAGI. The V end was cut by 6 bases, the J end by 0 bases, with 8 bases between. This CDR3 reads CASRTGLNTEAFF. In DNA, the CDR3 is TGTGCCAGCAGAACAGGGCTGAACACTGAAGCTTTCTTT.

DNA of the CDR3: TGTGCCTGGGACAACGGCCCTACTTCCTACAATGAGCAGTTCTTC. Translating gives CAWDNGPTSYNEQFF. The chain uses TRBV30 and TRBJ2-1, with D unresolved. This CDR3 contains 15 residues. Germline values: CDR1 GTSNPN, CDR2 SVGIG (reference sequence). Trimming took off 5 bases at V and 1 base at J, with 15 bases between the two ends.

The CDR3 region is CASSHLNYEQYF. CDR3 DNA: TGTGCCAGCAGTCACCTAAACTACGAGCAGTACTTC. The chain uses TRBV6-6 and TRBJ2-7, with D unresolved. The ends were cut back, 5 bases at V and 3 bases at J, with 8 bases in the middle. Germline CDR1 MNHNY, CDR2 SVGAGI (reference sequence). The CDR3 loop spans 12 amino acids.

The table lists this clone with many counts. The chain couples TRBV2 to TRBJ2-1; D remains unclear. Looked up from germline, CDR1 is SNHLY and CDR2 is FYNNEI. CDR3 size: 13 residues. Trimming took 5 bases from V and 3 from J, leaving 8 bases between them. The CDR3 nucleotides are TGTGCCAGCAGTACCCTAGACTACAATGAGCAGTTCTTC. Protein: CASSTLDYNEQFF.

This rearrangement joins TRBV7-9 to TRBJ2-1; 7 bases line up with TRBD1. The germline V gene encodes CDR1 SEHNR and CDR2 FQNEAQ (reference sequence). V trimming: 1 base; J trimming: 0 bases; junction bases outside the gene matches: 3. The CDR3 totals 16 residues. The CDR3 sequence is CASSLVAGGSYNEQFF. DNA of the CDR3: TGTGCCAGCAGCTTAGTTGCAGGGGGCTCCTACAATGAGCAGTTCTTC.

This rearrangement joins TRBV5-1 to TRBJ1-1; TRBD1 agrees at 7 bases. This CDR3 region has 15 residues. V trimming: 2 bases; J trimming: 1 base; junction bases outside the gene matches: 5. Germline values: CDR1 SGHRS, CDR2 YFSETQ. CDR3 DNA: TGCGCCAGCAGCTTCACAGGGGCCGGGAACACTGAAGCTTTCTTT. Translation: CASSFTGAGNTEAFF.

The chain joins TRBV7-3 to TRBJ2-3, with 11 bases that match TRBD2. Germline lookup yields CDR1 SGHTA and CDR2 FQGTGA. J gave up 7 bases and V 1 base, and 7 bases lay outside the gene matches. The CDR3 runs to 16 residues. CDR3 DNA sequence: TGTGCCAGCAGCTTAATTGGTAGCGGGGGGGCAAATACGCAGTATTTT. Its translation: CASSLIGSGGANTQYF.